These 5 T cell receptor beta chains were all obtained from the same sample, sequenced in a study of cytomegalovirus exposure and HLA in healthy donors. Profiling relied on immunoSEQ multiplex PCR, and the TCRdb table lists in-frame clones only, not all of them. The sample yields tens of thousands of clones, roughly 96% seen once. Sequenced: PBMCs. The receptor source for this set is a man younger than 35 in good health and CMV-seronegative.

The chain couples TRBV19 to TRBJ2-7; 12 positions match TRBD2. The CDR3 consists of 13 residues. V lost 6 bases and J lost 3; bases outside the gene matches: 0. The germline gives CDR1 LNHDA, CDR2 SQIVND (reference sequence). The CDR3 region has the DNA TGTGCCAGTAGGACTAGCGGGAGCTACGAGCAGTACTTC. Amino acids: CASRTSGSYEQYF.

The chain employs TRBV19 and TRBJ2-3; 12 bases map to TRBD1. V shed 3 bases, J shed 5 bases, and the junction held 6 bases outside the gene matches. CDR1 is LNHDA, CDR2 SQIVND, per germline (reference sequence). This CDR3 has 16 residues. The chain's CDR3 is CASSISGTGGVDTQYF. DNA of the CDR3: TGTGCCAGTAGTATCTCCGGGACAGGGGGCGTAGATACGCAGTATTTT.

The chain couples TRBV7-6 to TRBJ2-3; a weak D match, TRBD1 (7 bases). V lost 1 base, J lost 3 bases, and 20 bases lay in between. The CDR3 loop spans 18 amino acids. Germline CDR1 is SGHVS and CDR2 is FNYEAQ. This CDR3 reads CASSLVGGTVGKTDTQYF. CDR3 nucleotides: TGTGCCAGCAGCTTAGTAGGGGGGACAGTGGGAAAAACAGATACGCAGTATTTT. Variable domain in full (rest from reference TRBV7-6 and TRBJ2-3): GAGVSQSPRYKVTKRGQDVALRCDPISGHVSLYWYRQALGQGPEFLTYFNYEAQQDKSGLPNDRFSAERPEGSISTLTIQRTEQRDSAMYRCASSLVGGTVGKTDTQYFGPGTRLTVL.

The chain uses TRBV28 and TRBJ1-4; tentative D call: TRBD1 (6 bases). V was cut by 7 bases and J by 10 bases, with 16 bases left in between. Germline V lookup: CDR1 MDHEN, CDR2 SYDVKM. The CDR3 covers 13 residues. Here the CDR3 DNA reads TGTGCCAGCACCCTGGGGGGGCAAGGAAAACTGTTTTTT. This sequence encodes CASTLGGQGKLFF.

The gene calls are TRBV27 and TRBJ1-5; D might be TRBD1 (5 bases). Trimming took off 5 bases at V and 1 base at J, with 9 bases between the two ends. This CDR3 is built from 14 residues. The germline CDR1 and CDR2 sequences are MNHEY and SMNVEV (reference sequence). The CDR3 DNA reads as TGTGCCAGCAGTCCTAGGGGAAGCAATCAGCCCCAGCATTTT. Translating gives CASSPRGSNQPQHF.